Reported below is one T cell receptor beta chain. This sample is drawn from a study of CD8+CD57+ T cells in acquired aplastic anemia. CDR1 is SGHRS, CDR2 YFSETQ, per germline. V was pared by 5 bases and J by 3 bases, with 3 bases of the junction left unmatched. The CDR3 length is 15 residues. Patients chosen for sequencing had CD8+CD57+ cells that had expanded, as shown by flow cytometry. Severe acquired aplastic anemia was present in all patients. No therapy had been given to the patients at the time of blood sampling. TCR beta VDJ and CDR3 profiling used genomic DNA as template. TCRdb re-called the reads through MiXCR, storing one row per CDR3 protein. The table shows hundreds of thousands of distinct CDR3 sequences, with approximately 32% occurring only once.

The rearrangement links TRBV5-1 to TRBJ2-3, with 13 bases identical to TRBD2. The sample taken for sequencing was sorted CD4+, CD8+, or CD8+CD57+ T cells (not recorded which) from PBMCs. The sequence came from a human donor with aplastic anemia. The CDR3 bases are TGCGCCAGCAGTACTAGCGGGAGGGGAACAGATACGCAGTATTTT. This sequence encodes CASSTSGRGTDTQYF.